These 29 T cell receptor beta chains came from one sample sequenced in a study of blood T cell repertoires in COVID-19. Repertoires were generated with immunoSEQ multiplex PCR, while TCRdb's copy carries only in-frame clones and drops some. Among 99,000 or so clones, 84% were seen once, and the ten largest hold 26%. The sequenced material came from peripheral blood. These receptors all stem from a man aged 60 to 69 with acute or convalescent COVID-19.

The genes are TRBV9 and TRBJ2-2; 8 positions match TRBD1. The CDR3 has 15 residues. V gave up 3 bases and J gave up 3 bases; unmatched junction bases: 4. Germline V gives CDR1 SGDLS, CDR2 YYNGEE. CDR3 sequence (DNA): TGTGCCAGCAGCGCCCGGACAGGGTACACCGGGGAGCTGTTTTTT. It is translated as CASSARTGYTGELFF. Supplemented by reference TRBV9 and TRBJ2-2, the full variable domain reads DSGVTQTPKHLITATGQRVTLRCSPRSGDLSVYWYQQSLDQGLQFLIQYYNGEERAKGNILERFSAQQFPDLHSELNLSSLELGDSALYFCASSARTGYTGELFFGEGSRLTVL.

This chain joins TRBV25-1 and TRBJ1-1; maybe TRBD1 (5 bases). Germline V gives CDR1 MGHDK, CDR2 SYGVNS. CDR3 size: 12 residues. The V end was cut by 4 bases, the J end by 11 bases, with 14 bases between. CDR3 amino acids: CASSGYQGRAFF. DNA of the CDR3: TGTGCCAGCAGTGGGTACCAGGGCCGGGCTTTCTTT. The full variable domain, completed using reference TRBV25-1 and TRBJ1-1, is EADIYQTPRYLVIGTGKKITLECSQTMGHDKMYWYQQDPGMELHLIHYSYGVNSTEKGDLSSESTVSRIRTEHFPLTLESARPSHTSQYLCASSGYQGRAFFGQGTRLTVV.

The V call is TRBV5-1, the J call TRBJ1-2; TRBD1 is a possible D gene (6 bases). Germline V gene sequence: CDR1 SGHRS, CDR2 YFSETQ. The CDR3 contains 12 residues. The V gene lost 4 bases and the J gene lost 9 bases, with 13 bases spanning the gap. The CDR3 loop reads CASSTDRASYTF. The CDR3, as DNA: TGCGCCAGCAGCACGGACAGAGCCAGCTACACCTTC. The entire variable domain, with the rest obtained from reference TRBV5-1 and TRBJ1-2, is as follows: KAGVTQTPRYLIKTRGQQVTLSCSPISGHRSVSWYQQTPGQGLQFLFEYFSETQRNKGNFPGRFSGRQFSNSRSEMNVSTLELGDSALYLCASSTDRASYTFGSGTRLTVV.

V and J are TRBV2 and TRBJ2-3, with a tentative D call TRBD2 (5 bases). CDR1 and CDR2 (germline): SNHLY, FYNNEI. V was pared by 7 bases and J by 7 bases, with 9 bases between. The CDR3 is 11 residues long. The CDR3 here is CASIRGYTQYF. As DNA, the CDR3 is TGTGCCAGCATTCGGGGTTATACGCAGTATTTT. Full variable domain (outside the CDR3, taken from reference TRBV2 and TRBJ2-3): EPEVTQTPSHQVTQMGQEVILRCVPISNHLYFYWYRQILGQKVEFLVSFYNNEISEKSEIFDDQFSVERPDGSNFTLKIRSTKLEDSAMYFCASIRGYTQYFGPGTRLTVL.

The V and J genes are TRBV5-6 and TRBJ2-1, with D maybe TRBD1 (5 bases). Germline CDR1 reads SGHDT; CDR2 reads YYEEEE. The length of the CDR3 is 16 residues. With 0 bases removed from V and 10 bases from J, the gap between germline ends came to 20 bases. CDR3 residues: CASSLALRSSWGEQFF. In DNA, the CDR3 is TGTGCCAGCAGCTTGGCCCTGAGGAGCTCCTGGGGCGAGCAGTTCTTC.

The chain is built from TRBV10-3 and TRBJ2-1, with 9 bases lining up with TRBD2. Germline lookup yields CDR1 ENHRY and CDR2 SYGVKD. The CDR3 totals 16 residues. V was pared by 6 bases and J by 8 bases, with 14 bases of the junction left unmatched. The CDR3 loop is CAIRETSGWGAYEQFF. The CDR3 region has the DNA TGTGCCATCAGAGAAACTAGCGGGTGGGGAGCCTATGAGCAGTTCTTC.

This sequence joins TRBV28 and TRBJ1-1; possible D gene TRBD1, 6 bases. This CDR3 comprises 16 residues. Trimming pared 1 base from V and 4 bases from J, leaving 16 bases between. Germline V gene data show CDR1 as MDHEN and CDR2 as SYDVKM. This CDR3 reads CASSLSGRGFGTEAFF. The CDR3, as DNA: TGTGCCAGCAGTTTATCAGGTAGGGGGTTCGGCACTGAAGCTTTCTTT.

The chain couples TRBV7-9 to TRBJ2-5; possibly TRBD2 for D (5 bases). CDR3 size: 14 residues. The V end was cut by 5 bases, the J end by 4 bases, with 14 bases between. Looked up from germline, CDR1 is SEHNR and CDR2 is FQNEAQ (reference sequence). CDR3 DNA sequence: TGTGCCAGCAGCCCACCGGGTCGGGGAGAGACCCAGTACTTC. This gives the protein CASSPPGRGETQYF.

The genes are TRBV5-6 and TRBJ2-7; 9 positions agree with TRBD1. This CDR3 comprises 14 residues. CDR1 is SGHDT, CDR2 YYEEEE, per germline. The chain's CDR3 is CASSLSFWTGAPNV. In nucleotides, the CDR3 is TGTGCCAGCAGCTTGTCATTCTGGACAGGGGCGCCTAACGTC.

The gene calls are TRBV5-6 and TRBJ1-6, with 7 bases matching TRBD1. This CDR3 region has 15 residues. V lost 0 bases to trimming and J lost 7 bases; unmatched junction nucleotides: 4. Germline V gene lookup returns CDR1 SGHDT and CDR2 YYEEEE. CDR3 in amino acids: CASSLVGQENSPLHF. The CDR3 DNA reads as TGTGCCAGCAGCTTGGTTGGACAGGAAAATTCACCCCTCCACTTT.

V gene TRBV24-1 combines with J gene TRBJ1-2; D ambiguous. Trimming stripped 7 bases from V and 5 bases from J, with 16 bases between. Germline loops: CDR1 KGHDR, CDR2 SFDVKD. The CDR3 covers 14 residues. This chain's CDR3 is CATSAKGRTYGYTF. The CDR3 region has the DNA TGTGCCACCAGCGCCAAAGGACGGACTTATGGCTACACCTTC.

The chain uses TRBV3-1 (or the pseudogene TRBV3-2) and TRBJ1-6, with 8 bases aligning to TRBD1. There are 13 residues in the CDR3. J was trimmed by 17 bases and V by 5 bases; bases with no gene match: 11. Looked up from germline, CDR1 is LGHDT and CDR2 is YNNKEL (reference sequence). CDR3 DNA sequence: TGTGCCAGCAGCGACAGGGGTTCAGGTAGTTTCCACTTT. Amino acid sequence: CASSDRGSGSFHF.

In DNA form, the CDR3 reads TGTGCCAGCAGTTTCTCCCTGAACACTGAAGCTTTCTTT. The encoded protein is CASSFSLNTEAFF. This chain uses TRBV27 with TRBJ1-1; D gene ambiguous. There are 13 residues in the CDR3. The V end lost 3 bases, the J end lost 0 bases, and 5 bases lay between the germline ends. Germline V gives CDR1 MNHEY, CDR2 SMNVEV (reference sequence).

This clone was seen just once. V gene TRBV30 combines with J gene TRBJ2-5; 7 bases are a match to TRBD1. Germline V gene sequence: CDR1 GTSNPN, CDR2 SVGIG (reference sequence). V trimming: 1 base; J trimming: 9 bases; junction bases outside the gene matches: 14. The CDR3 covers 15 residues. The CDR3 protein is CAWSGRTGSRRPQYF. The DNA of the CDR3 is TGTGCCTGGAGTGGCCGGACAGGTTCCAGGAGACCCCAGTACTTC.

The chain joins TRBV5-4 to TRBJ2-1; TRBD1 agrees at 9 bases. Germline CDR1 and CDR2: SGHNT and YYREEE (reference sequence). With V trimmed by 5 bases and J by 1 base, 4 bases remained unmatched. This CDR3 has 15 residues. For the CDR3, the DNA is TGTGCCAGCAGGGGGGACAGGGCATCCTACAATGAGCAGTTCTTC. Its protein is CASRGDRASYNEQFF.

The chain carries TRBV7-2 and TRBJ2-1, with a weak D call TRBD1 (6 bases). This CDR3 contains 16 residues. Germline CDR1 SGHTA, CDR2 FQGNSA. Trimming pared 5 bases from V and 8 bases from J, leaving 22 bases between. CDR3: CASSPQQGRISYEQFF. In nucleotides, the CDR3 is TGTGCCAGCAGCCCTCAGCAGGGGAGAATAAGCTATGAGCAGTTCTTC.

The genes are TRBV9 and TRBJ1-6, with D tentatively TRBD1 (5 bases). This CDR3 has 18 residues. The germline V and J ends were trimmed by 0 bases and 10 bases, with 23 bases remaining between them. Per the germline V gene, CDR1 is SGDLS and CDR2 is YYNGEE. CDR3 loop: CASSVGESAGRSESPLHF. Here the CDR3 DNA reads TGTGCCAGCAGCGTAGGAGAATCCGCAGGGCGAAGTGAGTCACCCCTCCACTTT.

The chain has TRBV7-6 and TRBJ1-5; D ambiguous. V lost 6 bases and J lost 9, with 21 bases in between. This CDR3 has 15 residues. Germline values: CDR1 SGHVS, CDR2 FNYEAQ. In DNA, the CDR3 is TGTGCCAGCAGTTCACTGCTCGGGGAGGGTGGGCCCCAGCATTTT. The encoded protein is CASSSLLGEGGPQHF.

The chain links TRBV6-4 to TRBJ2-3; tentatively, D is TRBD2 (6 bases). The CDR3 spans 15 residues. V gave up 0 bases and J gave up 8 bases, with 15 bases separating them. Germline lookup yields CDR1 MRHNA and CDR2 SNTAGT. CDR3 nucleotide sequence: TGTGCCAGCAGTGACTCTAGTCGGGAGTTGGGTACGCAGTATTTT. It codes for CASSDSSRELGTQYF.

The rearrangement joins TRBV28 to TRBJ1-6; no firm D call. Trimming shortened V by 3 bases and J by 9 bases, and 12 bases separated the two germline ends. CDR1 is MDHEN and CDR2 is SYDVKM in the germline V gene. The length of the CDR3 is 14 residues. As DNA, the CDR3 is TGTGCCAGCAGTTTTGGGCCTTCACCTTCACCCCTCCACTTT. It specifies CASSFGPSPSPLHF.

Worth noting for this clone: Distinct nucleotide sequences in the sample also encode this CDR3. V is TRBV7-8 and J is TRBJ1-2, with TRBD1 identical over 9 bases. The CDR3 extends over 15 amino acids. Germline loops: CDR1 SGHVS, CDR2 FQNEAQ. Trimming cost V 5 bases and J 0 bases; bases outside gene matches: 4. The CDR3 reads CASSPRTGANYGYTF. The CDR3 DNA reads as TGTGCCAGCAGCCCCCGGACAGGGGCTAACTATGGCTACACCTTC.

This clone was detected only a few times. The chain is built from TRBV19 and TRBJ2-3; TRBD2 matches 12 bases. Germline values: CDR1 LNHDA, CDR2 SQIVND (reference sequence). J lost 6 bases, V lost 6 bases, and 13 bases had no gene match. The CDR3 loop spans 17 amino acids. The CDR3 here is CASRQTSGRSSIDTQYF. The CDR3 nucleotides are TGTGCCAGTAGGCAGACTAGCGGGAGAAGTAGCATCGATACGCAGTATTTT.

The CDR3 here is CATSRDGRSYNEQFF. Here the CDR3 DNA reads TGTGCCACCAGCAGAGACGGGAGATCCTACAATGAGCAGTTCTTC. This chain links TRBV15 with TRBJ2-1; a possible D gene is TRBD2 (6 bases). This CDR3 is built from 15 residues. V lost 0 bases to trimming and J lost 1 base, with 7 bases between them. Germline V gives CDR1 LNHNV, CDR2 YYDKDF (reference sequence).

V and J are TRBV2 and TRBJ1-5; D is perhaps TRBD1 (5 bases). The germline gives CDR1 SNHLY, CDR2 FYNNEI. The CDR3 is 12 residues long. V was shortened by 11 bases and J by 3 bases, with 11 bases between the two germline ends. The CDR3, as DNA: TGTGCCTCCAGGGCGGACAATCAGCCCCAGCATTTT. This codes for CASRADNQPQHF.

This clone was seen a handful of times. V usage is TRBV3-1 (or the pseudogene TRBV3-2) and J usage is TRBJ1-3; TRBD1 is a possible D gene (6 bases). Germline V gene sequence: CDR1 LGHDT, CDR2 YNNKEL (reference sequence). The CDR3 runs to 18 residues. V was clipped by 4 bases and J by 0 bases, with 19 bases between them. CDR3 protein: CASSPGARGSLSGNTIYF. The CDR3 nucleotides are TGTGCCAGCAGCCCAGGGGCGAGGGGATCCCTCTCTGGAAACACCATATATTTT.

This clone was picked up one time. At one end, the junction sequence differs from germline, possibly due to a read error. This chain connects TRBV7-7 to TRBJ1-4, with 7 bases lining up with TRBD1. CDR1 SSHAT and CDR2 FNYEAQ come from the germline V gene (reference sequence). The CDR3 sequence is 15 residues long. The CDR3 sequence is CASSLGGTALEKLFF. In DNA form, the CDR3 reads TGTGCTAGCAGCTTAGGAGGGACAGCGCTTGAAAAACTGTTTTTT.

The chain recombines TRBV7-2 with TRBJ2-3, with 11 bases aligning to TRBD2. The germline V gene encodes CDR1 SGHTA and CDR2 FQGNSA. Losses at the gene ends were 1 base for V and 7 bases for J; bases not matched to a gene: 7. This CDR3 is built from 16 residues. The CDR3 loop is CASSLDIVTSGNTQYF. The CDR3 nucleotides are TGTGCCAGCAGCTTAGATATCGTGACTAGCGGGAATACGCAGTATTTT.

This chain uses TRBV18 with TRBJ2-2; D might be TRBD2 (6 bases). There are 15 residues in the CDR3. Germline V gene sequence: CDR1 KGHSH, CDR2 LQKENI. V gave up 4 bases and J gave up 0 bases, with 9 bases separating them. In nucleotides, the CDR3 is TGTGCCAGCTCACGTGCGGGATCGAACACCGGGGAGCTGTTTTTT. This codes for CASSRAGSNTGELFF.

The chain is built from TRBV5-1 and TRBJ2-2; D uncertain. The germline V and J ends were trimmed by 1 base and 1 base, with 8 bases remaining between them. The CDR3 is made up of 15 amino acids. From germline, CDR1 is SGHRS and CDR2 YFSETQ. The DNA of the CDR3 is TGCGCCAGCAGCTTGTTAACTGAGAACACCGGGGAGCTGTTTTTT. This codes for CASSLLTENTGELFF. The variable domain in full, completed from reference TRBV5-1 and TRBJ2-2, reads KAGVTQTPRYLIKTRGQQVTLSCSPISGHRSVSWYQQTPGQGLQFLFEYFSETQRNKGNFPGRFSGRQFSNSRSEMNVSTLELGDSALYLCASSLLTENTGELFFGEGSRLTVL.